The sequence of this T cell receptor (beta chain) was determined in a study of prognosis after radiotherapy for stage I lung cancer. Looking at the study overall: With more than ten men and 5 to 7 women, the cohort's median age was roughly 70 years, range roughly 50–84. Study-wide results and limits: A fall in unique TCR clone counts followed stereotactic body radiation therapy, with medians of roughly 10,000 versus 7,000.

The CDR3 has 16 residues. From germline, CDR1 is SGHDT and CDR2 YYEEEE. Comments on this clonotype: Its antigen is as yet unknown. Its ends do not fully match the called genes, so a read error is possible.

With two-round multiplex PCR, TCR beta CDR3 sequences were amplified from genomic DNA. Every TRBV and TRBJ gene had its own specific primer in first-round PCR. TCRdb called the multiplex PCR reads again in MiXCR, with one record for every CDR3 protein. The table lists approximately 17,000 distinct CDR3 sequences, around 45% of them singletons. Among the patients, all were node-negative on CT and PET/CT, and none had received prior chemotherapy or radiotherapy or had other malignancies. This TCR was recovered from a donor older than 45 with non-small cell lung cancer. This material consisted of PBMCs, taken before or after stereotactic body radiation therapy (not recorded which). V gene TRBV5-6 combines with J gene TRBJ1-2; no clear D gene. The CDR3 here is CSSSVGTALQWYGYTF. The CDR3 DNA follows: TGTTCCAGCAGCGTCGGAACAGCCCTACAGTGGTATGGCTACACCTTC.